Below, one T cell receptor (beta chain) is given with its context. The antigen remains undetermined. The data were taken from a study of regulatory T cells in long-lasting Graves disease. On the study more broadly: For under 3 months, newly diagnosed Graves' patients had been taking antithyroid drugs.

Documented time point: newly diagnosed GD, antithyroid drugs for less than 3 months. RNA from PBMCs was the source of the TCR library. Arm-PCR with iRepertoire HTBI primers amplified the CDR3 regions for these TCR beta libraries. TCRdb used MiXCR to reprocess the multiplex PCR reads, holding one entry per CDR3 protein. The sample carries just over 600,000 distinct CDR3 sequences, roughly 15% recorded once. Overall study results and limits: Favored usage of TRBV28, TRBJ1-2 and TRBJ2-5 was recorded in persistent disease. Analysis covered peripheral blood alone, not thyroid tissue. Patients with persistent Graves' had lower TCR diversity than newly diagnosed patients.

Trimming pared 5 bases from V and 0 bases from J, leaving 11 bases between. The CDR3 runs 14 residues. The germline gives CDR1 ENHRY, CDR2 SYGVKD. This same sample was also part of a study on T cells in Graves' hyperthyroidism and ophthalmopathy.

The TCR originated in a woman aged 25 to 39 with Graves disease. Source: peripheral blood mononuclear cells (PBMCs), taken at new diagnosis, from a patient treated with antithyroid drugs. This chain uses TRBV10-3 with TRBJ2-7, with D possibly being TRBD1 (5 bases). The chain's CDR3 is CAISLRADSYEQYF. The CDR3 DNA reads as TGTGCCATCAGTCTCAGGGCGGACTCCTACGAGCAGTACTTC.